A single sample gave rise to the 15 T cell receptor beta chains below, sequenced in a study of response to subunit inactivated influenza vaccine. TCRdb independently ran MiXCR on the RT-PCR reads; one entry per CDR3 protein. Among 600,000 to 700,000 distinct CDR3 sequences listed, 14% were seen once. Sample: PBMCs from blood, taken approximately 15 days before vaccination. All receptors derive from a man aged 50 to 60 who received an inactivated influenza vaccine.

This clonotype has a handful of counts. CDR3 in DNA: TGTGCCAGCAGTTACTCGGCTAGCGGGGTGGGATACAATGAGCAGTTCTTC. Its translation is CASSYSASGVGYNEQFF. The V gene is TRBV6-5, the J gene TRBJ2-1; 9 nucleotides agree with TRBD2. The V gene end was trimmed by 0 bases and the J gene end by 4 bases; junction bases not matched to a gene: 7. This CDR3 has 17 amino acids. Germline CDR1 reads MNHEY; CDR2 reads SVGAGI.

V is TRBV29-1 and J is TRBJ1-2; 9 bases align to TRBD1. The CDR3 length is 14 residues. V lost 6 bases to trimming and J lost 1 base; unmatched junction nucleotides: 6. Per the germline V gene, CDR1 is SQVTM and CDR2 is ANQGSEA. CDR3 loop: CSVGTGIVNYGYTF. The CDR3 nucleotides are TGCAGCGTGGGGACAGGGATCGTTAACTATGGCTACACCTTC.

This rearrangement joins TRBV12-3 or TRBV12-4 to TRBJ2-5; TRBD1 matches at 9 bases. With 6 bases clipped from V and 7 bases from J, the junction kept 9 bases outside the gene matches. The CDR3 contains 14 residues. Here the CDR3 reads CASSPRTGVGTQYF. The CDR3 DNA is TGTGCCAGCAGCCCGAGGACAGGGGTAGGGACCCAGTACTTC.

The chain couples TRBV7-2 to TRBJ1-1; 7 nucleotides match TRBD1. The CDR3 spans 15 residues. With 5 bases clipped from V and 0 bases from J, the junction kept 6 bases outside the gene matches. Germline CDR1 is SGHTA and CDR2 is FQGNSA. For the CDR3, the DNA is TGTGCCAGCAGCCTCTCGACAGGGATGAACACTGAAGCTTTCTTT. Translating gives CASSLSTGMNTEAFF.

This clonotype was detected only a few times. The V and J genes are TRBV5-1 and TRBJ1-1; D gene unclear. Germline loops: CDR1 SGHRS, CDR2 YFSETQ. This CDR3 contains 16 residues. V was shortened by 0 bases and J by 1 base, with 13 bases between the two germline ends. This CDR3 reads CASSLAAGPRNTEAFF. The CDR3, as DNA: TGCGCCAGCAGCTTGGCGGCAGGACCCCGGAACACTGAAGCTTTCTTT.

The chain couples TRBV7-9 to TRBJ1-1; D remains ambiguous. The V and J ends lost 3 bases and 6 bases respectively, with 14 bases between them. Germline assignment: CDR1 SEHNR and CDR2 FQNEAQ (reference sequence). The CDR3 spans 14 residues. The chain's CDR3 is CASSFSRSVSEAFF. The CDR3 region has the DNA TGTGCCAGCAGCTTTTCTCGGAGCGTGTCTGAAGCTTTCTTT.

The gene calls are TRBV6-1 and TRBJ2-3, with D uncertain. Trimming stripped 6 bases from V and 2 bases from J, with 18 bases between. CDR1 is MNHNS, CDR2 SASEGT, per germline. This CDR3 has 16 amino acids. The CDR3 here is CASSGPGRRTTDTQYF. CDR3 in DNA: TGTGCCAGCAGCGGCCCTGGGCGGCGGACCACAGATACGCAGTATTTT.

The table lists this clonotype with a few counts. The chain recombines TRBV2 with TRBJ2-3; 9 bases map to TRBD1. After removal of 6 bases from V and 5 bases from J, the junction contained 12 bases not matched to a gene. Germline CDR1 and CDR2: SNHLY and FYNNEI. There are 16 residues in the CDR3. CDR3 DNA: TGTGCCAGCAGCCGGCCCACAGGGGGCGCGATAGATACGCAGTATTTT. Its protein product is CASSRPTGGAIDTQYF.

The chain has TRBV20-1 and TRBJ2-7; D is unclear. The CDR3 is made up of 13 amino acids. Germline V CDR1 and CDR2: DFQATT, SNEGSKA (reference sequence). The V and J ends lost 4 bases and 0 bases respectively, with 10 bases between them. Here the CDR3 DNA reads TGCAGTGCTAAACGTTACAACTCCTACGAGCAGTACTTC. It yields the protein CSAKRYNSYEQYF.

Ten or more counts support this clonotype. The chain joins TRBV12-3 or TRBV12-4 to TRBJ2-1; tentative D call: TRBD2 (5 bases). The CDR3 extends over 13 amino acids. Trimming removed 3 bases at V and 9 bases at J, with 12 bases between. DNA for the CDR3: TGTGCCAGCAGTTTTTCAGGTGGAGGTGAGCAGTTCTTC. Translation gives CASSFSGGGEQFF.

The table lists this clonotype with a few counts. The chain has TRBV5-1 and TRBJ2-5, with a weak D call TRBD1 (5 bases). Germline values: CDR1 SGHRS, CDR2 YFSETQ. Trimming removed 3 bases at V and 5 bases at J, with 26 bases between. The CDR3 is 18 residues long. The CDR3 nucleotides read TGCGCCAGCAGCTCCTCCGGACATGCCGAGATCGTATCGGAGACCCAGTACTTC. As protein: CASSSSGHAEIVSETQYF.

This clonotype came up a few times. This chain uses TRBV2 with TRBJ2-5, with 8 nucleotides matching TRBD1. The CDR3 loop spans 19 amino acids. Germline CDR1 is SNHLY and CDR2 is FYNNEI. V shed 2 bases and J 4 bases; nucleotides not matched to a gene: 18. CDR3 region: CASSEYGSGGAPLSETQYF. CDR3 bases: TGTGCCAGCAGTGAATACGGGTCAGGGGGCGCCCCCTTGTCAGAGACCCAGTACTTC.

J is TRBJ2-2 and V is TRBV27, with 7 bases matching TRBD2. J was trimmed by 2 bases and V by 4 bases; bases with no gene match: 4. Germline CDR1 MNHEY, CDR2 SMNVEV (reference sequence). The length of the CDR3 is 15 residues. The CDR3: CASSWLAVNTGELFF. In nucleotides, the CDR3 is TGTGCCAGCAGTTGGCTAGCGGTTAACACCGGGGAGCTGTTTTTT.

This clonotype was seen ten or more times. The chain recombines TRBV4-3 with TRBJ1-3; D gene unclear. The length of the CDR3 is 18 residues. V lost 0 bases and J 3 bases, leaving 18 bases between the germline ends. Germline V gene data show CDR1 as LGHNA and CDR2 as YSLEER. CDR3 bases: TGCGCCAGCAGCCAAGATATCTCCGGCCTCAGGTTTGGAAACACCATATATTTT. Residues: CASSQDISGLRFGNTIYF.

This clonotype was seen a handful of times. The CDR3 bases are TGTGCCAGCAGCCAGGTCCGAGGCGGCTCTGGAAACACCATATATTTT. Protein product: CASSQVRGGSGNTIYF. The chain recombines TRBV7-9 with TRBJ1-3; unclear D gene. The CDR3 has 16 amino acids. Germline V CDR1 and CDR2: SEHNR, FQNEAQ (reference sequence). V was clipped by 5 bases and J by 0 bases, with 14 bases between them.